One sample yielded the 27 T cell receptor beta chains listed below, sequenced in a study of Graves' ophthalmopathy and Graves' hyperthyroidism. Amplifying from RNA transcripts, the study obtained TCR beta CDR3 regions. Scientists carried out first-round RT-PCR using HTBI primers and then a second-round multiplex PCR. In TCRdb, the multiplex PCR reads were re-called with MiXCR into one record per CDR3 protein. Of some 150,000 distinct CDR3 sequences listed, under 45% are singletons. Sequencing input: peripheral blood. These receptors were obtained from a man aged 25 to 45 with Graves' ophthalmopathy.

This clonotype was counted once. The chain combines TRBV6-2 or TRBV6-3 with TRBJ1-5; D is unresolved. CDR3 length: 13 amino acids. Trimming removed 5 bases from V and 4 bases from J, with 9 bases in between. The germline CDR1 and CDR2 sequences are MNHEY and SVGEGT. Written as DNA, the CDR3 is TGTGCCAGCAGTCTCGTACCAAATCAGCCCCAGCATTTT. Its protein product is CASSLVPNQPQHF.

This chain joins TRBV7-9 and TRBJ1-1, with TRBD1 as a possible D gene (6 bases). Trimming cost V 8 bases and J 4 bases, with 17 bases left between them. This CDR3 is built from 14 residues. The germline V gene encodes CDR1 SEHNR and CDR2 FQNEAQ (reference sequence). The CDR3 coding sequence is TGTGCCAGCGGGGGGGCCATGGGGGCCACTGAAGCTTTCTTT. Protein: CASGGAMGATEAFF. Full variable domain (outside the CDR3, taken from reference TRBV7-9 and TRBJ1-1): DTGVSQNPRHKITKRGQNVTFRCDPISEHNRLYWYRQTLGQGPEFLTYFQNEAQLEKSRLLSDRFSAERPKGSFSTLEIQRTEQGDSAMYLCASGGAMGATEAFFGQGTRLTVV.

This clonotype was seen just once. The CDR3 spells CASSRTGGWETQYF. The CDR3 DNA sequence: TGTGCCAGCAGTCGGACAGGGGGCTGGGAGACCCAGTACTTC. The chain joins TRBV12-3 or TRBV12-4 to TRBJ2-5, with 11 bases matching TRBD1. Germline trimming cut 5 bases from V and 5 bases from J; bases unmatched to any gene: 4. The CDR3 sequence is 14 residues long.

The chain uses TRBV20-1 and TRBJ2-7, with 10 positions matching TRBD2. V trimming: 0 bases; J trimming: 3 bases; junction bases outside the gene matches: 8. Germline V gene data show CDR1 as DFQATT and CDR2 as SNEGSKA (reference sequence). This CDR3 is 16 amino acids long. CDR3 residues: CSAREWASGSNYEQYF. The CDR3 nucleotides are TGCAGTGCTAGAGAATGGGCTAGCGGGAGCAACTACGAGCAGTACTTC.

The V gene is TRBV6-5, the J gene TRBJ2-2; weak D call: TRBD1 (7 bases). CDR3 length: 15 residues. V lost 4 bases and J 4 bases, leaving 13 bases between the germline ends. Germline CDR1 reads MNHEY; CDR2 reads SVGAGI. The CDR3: CASSLAGQRTGELFF. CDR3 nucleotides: TGTGCCAGCAGTTTGGCGGGACAGCGCACCGGGGAGCTGTTTTTT.

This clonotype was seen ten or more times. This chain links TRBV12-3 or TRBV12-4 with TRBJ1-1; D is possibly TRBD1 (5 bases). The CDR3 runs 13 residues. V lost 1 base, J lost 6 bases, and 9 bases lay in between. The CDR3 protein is CASSLGGTSEAFF. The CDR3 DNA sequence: TGTGCCAGCAGTTTAGGAGGGACCTCTGAAGCTTTCTTT.

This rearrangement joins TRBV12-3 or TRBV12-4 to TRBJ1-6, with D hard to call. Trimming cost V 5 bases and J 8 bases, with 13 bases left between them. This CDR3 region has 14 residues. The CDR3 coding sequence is TGTGCCAGCAGTCAAGGGCTTAGGGATTCACCCCTCCACTTT. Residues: CASSQGLRDSPLHF.

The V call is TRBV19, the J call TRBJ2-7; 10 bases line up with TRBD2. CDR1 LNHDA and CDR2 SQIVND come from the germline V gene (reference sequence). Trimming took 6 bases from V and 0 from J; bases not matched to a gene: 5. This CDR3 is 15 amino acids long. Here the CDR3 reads CASSPSGSSSYEQYF. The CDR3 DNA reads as TGTGCCAGTAGCCCTAGCGGGAGCTCCTCCTACGAGCAGTACTTC. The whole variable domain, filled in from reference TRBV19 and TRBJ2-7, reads DGGITQSPKYLFRKEGQNVTLSCEQNLNHDAMYWYRQDPGQGLRLIYYSQIVNDFQKGDIAEGYSVSREKKESFPLTVTSAQKNPTAFYLCASSPSGSSSYEQYFGPGTRLTVT.

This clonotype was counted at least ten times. The CDR3 here is CSVRRMNTEAFF. For the CDR3, the DNA is TGCAGCGTAAGGCGCATGAACACTGAAGCTTTCTTT. The chain recombines TRBV29-1 with TRBJ1-1; no clear D. Germline V gene sequence: CDR1 SQVTM, CDR2 ANQGSEA. The CDR3 has 12 residues. V was shortened by 6 bases and J by 0 bases, with 8 bases between the two germline ends.

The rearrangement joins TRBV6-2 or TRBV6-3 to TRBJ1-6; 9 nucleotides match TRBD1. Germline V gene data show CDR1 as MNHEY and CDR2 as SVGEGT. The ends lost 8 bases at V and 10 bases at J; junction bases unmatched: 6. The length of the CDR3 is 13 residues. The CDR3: CASRDRVISPLHF. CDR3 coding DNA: TGTGCCAGCCGGGACAGGGTGATCTCACCCCTCCACTTT.

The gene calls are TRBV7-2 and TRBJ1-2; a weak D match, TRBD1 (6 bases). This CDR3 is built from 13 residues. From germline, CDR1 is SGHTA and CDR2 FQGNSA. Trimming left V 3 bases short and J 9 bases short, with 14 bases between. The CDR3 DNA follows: TGTGCCAGCAGCTTGAACAGGGAGGCGAGCTACACCTTC. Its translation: CASSLNREASYTF.

CDR3 nucleotides: TGTGCCTGGAGTGTTGTGGGGTACGAGCAGTACTTC. Protein: CAWSVVGYEQYF. V and J are TRBV30 and TRBJ2-7; D is ambiguous. Germline loops: CDR1 GTSNPN, CDR2 SVGIG (reference sequence). V lost 0 bases and J lost 4, with 7 bases in between. The CDR3 is 12 amino acids.

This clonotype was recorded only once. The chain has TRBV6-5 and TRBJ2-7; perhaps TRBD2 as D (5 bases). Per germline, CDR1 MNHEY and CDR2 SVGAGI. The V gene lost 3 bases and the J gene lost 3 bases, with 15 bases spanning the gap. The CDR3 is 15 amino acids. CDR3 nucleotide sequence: TGTGCCAGCAGTTATGCCGGGGAGCCGAGCTACGAGCAGTACTTC. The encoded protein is CASSYAGEPSYEQYF.

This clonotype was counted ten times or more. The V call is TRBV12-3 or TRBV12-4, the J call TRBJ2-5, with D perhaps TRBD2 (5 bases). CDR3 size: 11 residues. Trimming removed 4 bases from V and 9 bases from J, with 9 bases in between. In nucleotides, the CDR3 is TGTGCCAGCAGTTCCGCGGGCCCCCAGTACTTC. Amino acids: CASSSAGPQYF.

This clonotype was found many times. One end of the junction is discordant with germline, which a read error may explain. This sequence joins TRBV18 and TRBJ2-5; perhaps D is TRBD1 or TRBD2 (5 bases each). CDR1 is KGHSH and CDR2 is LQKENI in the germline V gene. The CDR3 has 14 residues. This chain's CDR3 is CASSPWDAQGTQYF. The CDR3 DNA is TGTGCCAGCTCACCGTGGGACGCTCAAGGGACCCAGTACTTC.

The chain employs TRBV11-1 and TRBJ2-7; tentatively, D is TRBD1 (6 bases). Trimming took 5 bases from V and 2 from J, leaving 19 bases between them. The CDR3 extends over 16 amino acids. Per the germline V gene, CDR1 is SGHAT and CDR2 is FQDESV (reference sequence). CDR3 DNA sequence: TGTGCCAGCAGCCCCAGGGGAATGGACAGCGCCTACGAGCAGTACTTC. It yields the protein CASSPRGMDSAYEQYF. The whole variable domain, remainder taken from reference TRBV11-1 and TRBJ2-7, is EAEVAQSPRYKITEKSQAVAFWCDPISGHATLYWYRQILGQGPELLVQFQDESVVDDSQLPKDRFSAERLKGVDSTLKIQPAELGDSAMYLCASSPRGMDSAYEQYFGPGTRLTVT.

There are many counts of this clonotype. The CDR3 here is CASSNTVRGEAFF. CDR3 nucleotides: TGTGCCAGCAGCAATACCGTTCGGGGTGAAGCTTTCTTT. The chain uses TRBV27 and TRBJ1-1; D gene uncertain. Trimming shortened V by 6 bases and J by 7 bases, and 15 bases separated the two germline ends. Per germline, CDR1 MNHEY and CDR2 SMNVEV (reference sequence). The CDR3 is 13 residues long.

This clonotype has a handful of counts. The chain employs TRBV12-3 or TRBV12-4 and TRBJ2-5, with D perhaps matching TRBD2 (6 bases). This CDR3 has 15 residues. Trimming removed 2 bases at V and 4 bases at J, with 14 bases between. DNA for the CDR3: TGTGCCAGCAGTTTAAACCGCGCCGGGGGAGAGACCCAGTACTTC. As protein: CASSLNRAGGETQYF.

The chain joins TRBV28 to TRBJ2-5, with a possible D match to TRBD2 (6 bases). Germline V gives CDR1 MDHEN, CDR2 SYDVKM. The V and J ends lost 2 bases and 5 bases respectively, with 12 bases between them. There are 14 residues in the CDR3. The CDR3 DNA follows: TGTGCCAGCAGTTTAGGGGGGATACTGGAGACCCAGTACTTC. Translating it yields CASSLGGILETQYF.

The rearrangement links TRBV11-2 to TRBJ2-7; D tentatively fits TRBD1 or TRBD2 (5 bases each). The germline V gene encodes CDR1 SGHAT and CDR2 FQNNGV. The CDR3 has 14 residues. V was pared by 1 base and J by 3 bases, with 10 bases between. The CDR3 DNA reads TGTGCCAGCAGCTTAGGGGGGACGGACTACGAGCAGTACTTC. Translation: CASSLGGTDYEQYF.

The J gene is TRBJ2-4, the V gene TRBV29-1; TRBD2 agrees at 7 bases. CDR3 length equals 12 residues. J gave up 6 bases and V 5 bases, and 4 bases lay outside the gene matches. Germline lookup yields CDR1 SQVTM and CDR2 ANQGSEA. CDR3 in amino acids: CSVRGGLNIQYF. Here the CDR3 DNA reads TGCAGCGTTCGCGGGGGATTAAACATTCAGTACTTC.

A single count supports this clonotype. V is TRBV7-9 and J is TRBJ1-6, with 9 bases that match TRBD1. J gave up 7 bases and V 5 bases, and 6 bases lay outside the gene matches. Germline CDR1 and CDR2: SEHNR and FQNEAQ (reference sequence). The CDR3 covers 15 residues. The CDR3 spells CASSPIQGANSPLHF. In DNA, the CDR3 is TGTGCCAGCAGCCCGATACAGGGGGCCAATTCACCCCTCCACTTT.

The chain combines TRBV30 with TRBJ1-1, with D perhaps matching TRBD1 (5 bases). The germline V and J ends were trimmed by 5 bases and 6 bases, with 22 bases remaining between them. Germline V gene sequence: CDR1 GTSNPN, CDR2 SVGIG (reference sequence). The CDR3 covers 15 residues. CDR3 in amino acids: CAWAGTSGGYSEAFF. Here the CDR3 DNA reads TGTGCCTGGGCCGGGACGAGCGGTGGGTACTCTGAAGCTTTCTTT.

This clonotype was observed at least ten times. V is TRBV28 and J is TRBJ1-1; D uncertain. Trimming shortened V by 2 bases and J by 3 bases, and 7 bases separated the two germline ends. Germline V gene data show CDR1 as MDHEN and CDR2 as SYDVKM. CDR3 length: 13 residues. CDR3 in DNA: TGTGCCAGCAGTTTAATGGGCTACACTGAAGCTTTCTTT. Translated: CASSLMGYTEAFF.

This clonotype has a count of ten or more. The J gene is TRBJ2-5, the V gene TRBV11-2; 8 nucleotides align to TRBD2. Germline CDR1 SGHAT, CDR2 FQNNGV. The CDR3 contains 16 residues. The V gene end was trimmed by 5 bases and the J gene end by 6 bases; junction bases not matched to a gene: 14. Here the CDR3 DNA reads TGTGCCAGCAGCCCCAGGACGGGGGGGATAGTGAAGACCCAGTACTTC. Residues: CASSPRTGGIVKTQYF.

CDR3: CASSAQTGSAYGYTF. The CDR3 DNA reads as TGTGCCAGCAGCGCCCAAACAGGGTCAGCCTATGGCTACACCTTC. V and J are TRBV2 and TRBJ1-2, with D possibly matching TRBD1 (6 bases). Germline V lookup: CDR1 SNHLY, CDR2 FYNNEI. V lost 6 bases to trimming and J lost 4 bases, with 18 bases between them. This CDR3 comprises 15 residues.

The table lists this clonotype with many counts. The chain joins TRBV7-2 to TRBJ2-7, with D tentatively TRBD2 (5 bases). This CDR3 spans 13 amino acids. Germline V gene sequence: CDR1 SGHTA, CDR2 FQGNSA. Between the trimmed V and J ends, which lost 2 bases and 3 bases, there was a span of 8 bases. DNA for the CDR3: TGTGCCAGCAGCTTACGAGGGTTCTACGAGCAGTACTTC. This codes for CASSLRGFYEQYF.